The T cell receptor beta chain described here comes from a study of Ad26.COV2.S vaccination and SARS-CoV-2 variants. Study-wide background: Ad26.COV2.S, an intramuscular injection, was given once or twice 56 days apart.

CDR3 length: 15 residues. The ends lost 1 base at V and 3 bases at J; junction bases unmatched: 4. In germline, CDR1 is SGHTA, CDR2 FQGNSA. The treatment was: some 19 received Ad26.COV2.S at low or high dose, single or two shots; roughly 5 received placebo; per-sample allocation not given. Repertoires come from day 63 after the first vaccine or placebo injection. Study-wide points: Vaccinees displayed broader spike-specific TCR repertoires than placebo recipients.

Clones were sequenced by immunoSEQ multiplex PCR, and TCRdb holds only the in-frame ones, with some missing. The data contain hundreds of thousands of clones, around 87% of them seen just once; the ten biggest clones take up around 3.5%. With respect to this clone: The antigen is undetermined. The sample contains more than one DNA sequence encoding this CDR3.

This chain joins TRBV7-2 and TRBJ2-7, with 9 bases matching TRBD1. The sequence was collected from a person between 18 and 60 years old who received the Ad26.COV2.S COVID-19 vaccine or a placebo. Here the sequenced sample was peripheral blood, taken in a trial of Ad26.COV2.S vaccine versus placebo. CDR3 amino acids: CASSLGGGQGYEQYF. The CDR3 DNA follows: TGTGCCAGCAGCTTAGGGGGGGGACAGGGCTACGAGCAGTACTTC.